This record covers a single T cell receptor beta chain. Its antigen is not identified. TCRdb itself ran the RT-PCR reads through MiXCR, one entry per CDR3 protein. The sample gives 700,000 to 900,000 distinct CDR3 sequences, roughly 20% of which show up once; around 9.6% is in the top ten. This specimen comes from a study of response to subunit inactivated influenza vaccine. Germline loops: CDR1 SGHAT, CDR2 FQNNGV. The CDR3 contains 19 residues. Losses at the gene ends were 0 bases for V and 6 bases for J; bases not matched to a gene: 18. Overall study findings and caveats: Authors suggested that a seasonal influenza vaccination recruits few new T cells each time.

The sample was PBMCs from blood, taken 4 to 6 days after vaccination. This receptor was obtained from a man aged 45-60 years who received an inactivated influenza vaccine. The chain carries TRBV11-2 and TRBJ2-7, with TRBD2 matching over 9 bases. The CDR3 DNA reads as TGTGCCAGCAGCTTAGAACATGCGGTCATAGCGGGAGAAATCCTCGAGCAGTACTTC. It specifies CASSLEHAVIAGEILEQYF. Full variable domain (rest looked up from reference TRBV11-2 and TRBJ2-7): EAGVAQSPRYKIIEKRQSVAFWCNPISGHATLYWYQQILGQGPKLLIQFQNNGVVDDSQLPKDRFSAERLKGVDSTLKIQPAKLEDSAVYLCASSLEHAVIAGEILEQYFGPGTRLTVT.